These T cell receptor beta chains were read from a single sample in a study of cytomegalovirus exposure and HLA in healthy donors. Profiled with immunoSEQ multiplex PCR; TCRdb holds only in-frame clones, not every one. The top ten clones hold roughly 0.82% of a sample with about 360,000 clones, roughly 89% of them seen once. The sample comprised PBMCs. All receptors derive from a woman in her late teens or twenties in good health and CMV-seronegative. CDR3s include the opening cysteine and the closing phenylalanine or tryptophan. The D gene is left open where the match is weak. The size of a clone is reported for some rows only, either as once, few or many, or as a class for expanded clones.

CDR3: CASSPGGGNTEAFF
DNA: TGTGCCAGCAGTCCGGGAGGAGGGAACACTGAAGCTTTCTTT
V: TRBV6-5
J: TRBJ1-1
D: -
size: -

CDR3: CAWNRQATNEKLFF
DNA: TGTGCCTGGAACCGACAAGCAACTAATGAAAAACTGTTTTTT
V: TRBV30
J: TRBJ1-4
D: -
size: -

CDR3: CASSLARAGGPYEQYF
DNA: TGTGCCAGCAGCTTAGCGAGGGCGGGGGGCCCCTACGAGCAGTACTTC
V: TRBV7-6
J: TRBJ2-7
D: TRBD2
size: -

CDR3: CASSPLEGGTYGYTF
DNA: TGTGCCAGCAGCCCCTTGGAGGGCGGGACCTATGGCTACACCTTC
V: TRBV28
J: TRBJ1-2
D: -
size: -

CDR3: CASSLWAGGREETQYF
DNA: TGTGCCAGCAGTTTATGGGCAGGGGGCCGTGAGGAGACCCAGTACTTC
V: TRBV28
J: TRBJ2-5
D: TRBD1
size: once

CDR3: CASSLAGGAGSSYEQYF
DNA: TGTGCCAGCAGCTTAGCGGGGGGAGCGGGGAGCTCCTACGAGCAGTACTTC
V: TRBV7-2
J: TRBJ2-7
D: TRBD2
size: -

CDR3: CASRLDAFQADTQYF
DNA: TGTGCCAGCAGACTCGATGCCTTCCAAGCAGATACGCAGTATTTT
V: TRBV6-1
J: TRBJ2-3
D: -
size: -

CDR3: CASRIAVSYEQYF
DNA: TGCGCCAGCAGGATAGCAGTATCCTACGAGCAGTACTTC
V: TRBV5-1
J: TRBJ2-7
D: -
size: few

CDR3: CASSPRSGANPNYGYTF
DNA: TGTGCCAGCAGCCCCCGTTCAGGGGCTAACCCTAACTATGGCTACACCTTC
V: TRBV7-8
J: TRBJ1-2
D: -
size: -

CDR3: CASSQILAGEDEQFF
DNA: TGCGCCAGCAGCCAGATTCTAGCGGGAGAGGATGAGCAGTTCTTC
V: TRBV4-1
J: TRBJ2-1
D: TRBD2
size: -

CDR3: CASSLPYVGLEETQYF
DNA: TGTGCCAGCAGCTTACCTTACGTGGGGCTAGAAGAGACCCAGTACTTC
V: TRBV28
J: TRBJ2-5
D: -
size: -

CDR3: CASSQGAGGLFF
DNA: TGCGCCAGCAGCCAAGGGGCAGGGGGTCTGTTTTTT
V: TRBV4-1
J: TRBJ1-4
D: TRBD1
size: -

CDR3: CARVRGSYEQYF
DNA: TGTGCCAGGGTAAGGGGGTCCTACGAGCAGTACTTC
V: TRBV6-1
J: TRBJ2-7
D: -
size: -

CDR3: CASSLSTGGVGTAFF
DNA: TGCGCCAGCAGCCTCTCGACAGGGGGCGTTGGAACAGCTTTCTTT
V: TRBV5-1
J: TRBJ1-1
D: TRBD1
size: -

CDR3: CASSSPGQGTSGELFF
DNA: TGTGCCAGCAGTTCCCCGGGACAGGGGACTTCCGGGGAGCTGTTTTTT
V: TRBV7-3
J: TRBJ2-2
D: TRBD1
size: -

CDR3: CASSLARQSNSPLHF
DNA: TGTGCCAGCAGCTTAGCGAGGCAGAGTAATTCACCCCTCCACTTT
V: TRBV7-6
J: TRBJ1-6
D: -
size: -

CDR3: CASSLADGGQRDTQYF
DNA: TGTGCCAGCAGCTTAGCGGACGGGGGGCAGAGAGATACGCAGTATTTT
V: TRBV13
J: TRBJ2-3
D: -
size: -

CDR3: CAWSVQSSYNSPLHF
DNA: TGTGCCTGGAGTGTACAAAGCTCCTATAATTCACCCCTCCACTTT
V: TRBV30
J: TRBJ1-6
D: -
size: -

CDR3: CASSRGQGAYTGELFF
DNA: TGCGCCAGCAGCAGGGGACAGGGGGCGTACACCGGGGAGCTGTTTTTT
V: TRBV4-1
J: TRBJ2-2
D: TRBD1
size: -

CDR3: CASSLNWRGTEAFF
DNA: TGCGCCAGCAGCTTGAACTGGCGGGGCACTGAAGCTTTCTTT
V: TRBV5-1
J: TRBJ1-1
D: -
size: -

CDR3: CASSPTRTGAHYEQYF
DNA: TGCGCCAGCAGCCCAACGAGGACAGGGGCTCACTACGAGCAGTACTTC
V: TRBV4-1
J: TRBJ2-7
D: TRBD1
size: -

CDR3: CASSFGGGFYNEQFF
DNA: TGTGCCAGCAGTTTCGGAGGGGGCTTCTACAATGAGCAGTTCTTC
V: TRBV27
J: TRBJ2-1
D: -
size: -

CDR3: CASSLANLGSGPEQYF
DNA: TGCGCCAGCAGCTTGGCCAACTTAGGGAGCGGACCCGAGCAGTACTTC
V: TRBV5-1
J: TRBJ2-7
D: -
size: -

CDR3: CASSSGETQYF
DNA: TGTGCCAGCAGCTCCGGGGAGACCCAGTACTTC
V: TRBV9
J: TRBJ2-5
D: -
size: -

CDR3: CASSSPGTSWNEQFF
DNA: TGTGCCAGCAGCTCCCCAGGGACTAGCTGGAATGAGCAGTTCTTC
V: TRBV7-9
J: TRBJ2-1
D: TRBD2
size: once

CDR3: CASSLPAMRGTEQYF
DNA: TGTGCCAGCAGCCTTCCGGCTATGCGGGGGACCGAGCAGTACTTC
V: TRBV5-4
J: TRBJ2-7
D: TRBD2
size: -

CDR3: CASSLEGLAGGPDNEQFF
DNA: TGCGCCAGCAGCTTGGAGGGACTAGCGGGAGGGCCCGACAATGAGCAGTTCTTC
V: TRBV5-1
J: TRBJ2-1
D: TRBD2
size: -

CDR3: CASSLFIAGSYGYTF
DNA: TGTGCCAGCAGCTTGTTTATCGCGGGGTCCTATGGCTACACCTTC
V: TRBV7-6
J: TRBJ1-2
D: -
size: once

CDR3: CALRAGQGSGEQYF
DNA: TGTGCCCTAAGGGCGGGACAGGGTTCGGGCGAGCAGTACTTC
V: TRBV6-1
J: TRBJ2-7
D: TRBD1
size: -

CDR3: CASSSGASSYNEQFF
DNA: TGCGCCAGCAGTAGCGGGGCCAGCTCCTACAATGAGCAGTTCTTC
V: TRBV5-1
J: TRBJ2-1
D: TRBD2
size: -

CDR3: CASSDDRELESIYEKLFF
DNA: TGTGCCAGCAGTGACGACAGGGAACTAGAATCAATCTATGAAAAACTGTTTTTT
V: TRBV2
J: TRBJ1-4
D: TRBD1
size: -

CDR3: CASSLLSGGSNQPQHF
DNA: TGTGCCAGCAGTTTACTATCAGGGGGTAGCAATCAGCCCCAGCATTTT
V: TRBV27
J: TRBJ1-5
D: TRBD1
size: few

CDR3: CASSYGSGHAQETQYF
DNA: TGTGCCAGCAGTTATGGGTCGGGTCACGCACAAGAGACCCAGTACTTC
V: TRBV6-6
J: TRBJ2-5
D: -
size: -

CDR3: CASSQALAGGGYEQYF
DNA: TGCGCCAGCAGCCAAGCGTTGGCGGGAGGGGGATACGAGCAGTACTTC
V: TRBV4-1
J: TRBJ2-7
D: TRBD2
size: -

CDR3: CASSPGGGNQPQHF
DNA: TGTGCCAGCAGCCCAGGGGGTGGCAATCAGCCCCAGCATTTT
V: TRBV11-2
J: TRBJ1-5
D: TRBD1
size: -

CDR3: CASSPYLTAYTEAFF
DNA: TGTGCCAGCAGCCCCTATCTGACAGCCTACACTGAAGCTTTCTTT
V: TRBV14
J: TRBJ1-1
D: -
size: -

CDR3: CAWSVTGDEQYF
DNA: TGTGCCTGGAGTGTAACGGGAGACGAGCAGTACTTC
V: TRBV30
J: TRBJ2-7
D: -
size: -

CDR3: CASSYQAGPPNEKLFF
DNA: TGTGCCAGCAGTTACCAGGCGGGACCGCCTAATGAAAAACTGTTTTTT
V: TRBV6-5
J: TRBJ1-4
D: -
size: -

CDR3: CASSTTNRGEQYF
DNA: TGTGCCAGCAGCACGACAAATAGGGGCGAGCAGTACTTC
V: TRBV5-4
J: TRBJ2-7
D: -
size: -

CDR3: CASSVDRRTEAFF
DNA: TGTGCCAGCAGCGTAGACAGGCGCACTGAAGCTTTCTTT
V: TRBV9
J: TRBJ1-1
D: -
size: -

CDR3: CASSLGTGDWEQYF
DNA: TGTGCCAGCAGCTTAGGGACAGGGGATTGGGAGCAGTACTTC
V: TRBV7-6
J: TRBJ2-7
D: TRBD1
size: -

CDR3: CASPLNIGEGLDTQYF
DNA: TGTGCCAGCCCGCTAAATATCGGGGAGGGCCTAGATACGCAGTATTTT
V: TRBV28
J: TRBJ2-3
D: TRBD2
size: -

CDR3: CSVEDFNSRTEAFF
DNA: TGCAGCGTTGAAGATTTTAACAGCCGCACTGAAGCTTTCTTT
V: TRBV29-1
J: TRBJ1-1
D: -
size: -

CDR3: CASSLTSASGETQYF
DNA: TGTGCCAGCTCCCTGACCTCCGCCAGCGGAGAGACCCAGTACTTC
V: TRBV18
J: TRBJ2-5
D: -
size: -

CDR3: CASSLSTVRSGNTIYF
DNA: TGTGCCAGCAGTCTATCGACAGTTCGCTCTGGAAACACCATATATTTT
V: TRBV2
J: TRBJ1-3
D: -
size: -

CDR3: CASSLGREVKFF
DNA: TGTGCCAGCAGCTTGGGCAGGGAGGTCAAGTTCTTC
V: TRBV7-8
J: TRBJ2-1
D: -
size: -

CDR3: CASSLGVQLNTEAFF
DNA: TGTGCCAGCAGCTTGGGGGTACAGCTGAACACTGAAGCTTTCTTT
V: TRBV5-4
J: TRBJ1-1
D: -
size: few

CDR3: CASSESSGTTYNEQFF
DNA: TGTGCCAGCAGTGAAAGTTCCGGGACAACCTACAATGAGCAGTTCTTC
V: TRBV25-1
J: TRBJ2-1
D: -
size: -

CDR3: CASSPNDRPIRPQHF
DNA: TGTGCCAGCAGCCCCAATGACAGACCGATCAGGCCCCAGCATTTT
V: TRBV7-9
J: TRBJ1-5
D: -
size: -

CDR3: CASSDMLAGPLTDTQYF
DNA: TGTGCCAGCAGTGATATGTTAGCGGGGCCCCTCACAGATACGCAGTATTTT
V: TRBV6-1
J: TRBJ2-3
D: TRBD2
size: -

CDR3: CASSVSGRAPGEQYF
DNA: TGTGCCAGCAGTGTCAGCGGGAGGGCCCCGGGCGAGCAGTACTTC
V: TRBV28
J: TRBJ2-7
D: TRBD2
size: -

CDR3: CASTTYSNQPQHF
DNA: TGTGCCAGCACCACTTATAGCAATCAGCCCCAGCATTTT
V: TRBV2
J: TRBJ1-5
D: -
size: few

CDR3: CSVGTSRIEQFF
DNA: TGCAGCGTTGGGACTAGCCGGATTGAGCAGTTCTTC
V: TRBV29-1
J: TRBJ2-1
D: TRBD2
size: -

CDR3: CASSYSWGGNEQYF
DNA: TGTGCCAGCAGTTACTCGTGGGGGGGAAACGAGCAGTACTTC
V: TRBV6-5
J: TRBJ2-7
D: TRBD2
size: -